The text below deals with one T cell receptor beta chain. These data belong to a study of blood T cell repertoires in COVID-19. On the study more broadly: Samples representing acute and convalescent COVID-19 were sourced from the United States, Italy and Spain. The analysed material was cDNA or gDNA that came from T cells, B-cell-depleted T cells, or PBMCs.

The CDR3 is 13 residues long. The V end lost 0 bases, the J end lost 5 bases, and 8 bases lay between the germline ends. Germline V lookup: CDR1 SGDLS, CDR2 YYNGEE. In the source study's methods: How many nucleated cells were present was estimated from reference gene primer amplification. The assay was immunoSEQ multiplex PCR, and TCRdb's table has in-frame clones only and misses some. V, J and clone size are those of that table, while D and trimming were read from the DNA. The sample yields roughly 60,000 clones, approximately 84% seen once. Sequencing was performed on peripheral blood. The V call is TRBV9, the J call TRBJ1-1; tentative D call: TRBD1 (6 bases). The sequence was obtained from a man in his 60s with acute or convalescent COVID-19. The CDR3 bases are TGTGCCAGCAGCGTAGGGCAGGGGACTGAAGCTTTCTTT. Translation gives CASSVGQGTEAFF.